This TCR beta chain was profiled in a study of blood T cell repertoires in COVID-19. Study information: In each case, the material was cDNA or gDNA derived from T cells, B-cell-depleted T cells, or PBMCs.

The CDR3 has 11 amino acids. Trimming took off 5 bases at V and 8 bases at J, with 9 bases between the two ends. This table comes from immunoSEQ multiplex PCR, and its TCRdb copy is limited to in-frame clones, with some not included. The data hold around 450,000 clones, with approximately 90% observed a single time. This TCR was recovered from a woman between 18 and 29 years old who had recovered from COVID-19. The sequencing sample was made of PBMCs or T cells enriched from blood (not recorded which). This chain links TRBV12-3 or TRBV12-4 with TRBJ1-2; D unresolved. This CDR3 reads CASSRHSGYTF. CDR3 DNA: TGTGCCAGCAGTAGGCATAGCGGCTACACCTTC.